The TCR beta chain described here comes from a study of neurological immune-mediated disorders (dated by TCRdb to about 2019). Regarding the research as a whole: Among the roughly 35 multiple sclerosis patients, about 30 had relapsing-remitting MS and 3 had secondary progressive MS. The cohort was made up of 60 to 75 subjects, consisting of around 14 HAM/TSP patients, 34 multiple sclerosis patients and 20 healthy controls. The study compared peripheral blood TCR-beta repertoires of HTLV-I-associated myelopathy (HAM/TSP) patients, multiple sclerosis patients and healthy controls using UMI-based sequencing. The 90 to 120 TCR-beta libraries covered PBMC samples along with longitudinal samples, technical triplicates, and paired sorted CD4+ and CD8+ T-cell subsets. Longitudinal HAM/TSP and healthy donors were sampled at 3 time-points each (about 3-45 month intervals). Broader findings and caveats from the paper: Expanded clones from different subjects shared no identical CDR3 amino acid sequences, which suggests that TCR-beta repertoires were private in all groups. Phylogenetic analysis grouped repertoires from 18 of 34 MS patients into a cluster of related CDR3 sequences, suggesting a possible repertoire-level signature. TCR clonal expansion was highest in HAM/TSP patients and lowest in MS patients, with MS patients falling below even healthy controls. No association of the MS cluster with clinical or MRI features was observed, and the need for larger cohorts was stated by the authors.

The time point label, read with the paper, signifies: longitudinal time-point 2. Libraries from unsorted PBMCs were made from 2 million PBMCs kept in RNAlater at -80 degrees C until RNA extraction. The multiple sclerosis patients were enrolled in a US clinical protocol that used magnetic resonance imaging to evaluate disease progression. PBMCs were separated from peripheral blood using Ficoll-Hypaque density gradient centrifugation and then cryopreserved in liquid nitrogen. This clonotype was picked up many times. Its antigen specificity is not known. No much larger clonotype is one base removed from it; base qualities were not supplied. cDNA was synthesized by template-switch 5'RACE using a primer with a 10-nucleotide random unique molecular identifier that tagged each TCR transcript. Each sequencing run produced over 160 million TCR-beta sequences covering 15-18 subjects. The RNeasy kit was used for extraction of total RNA. The KAPA Real-time Library Amplification kit was used to amplify TCR-beta VDJ regions with primers for the TCR constant region and the 5'RACE anchor. A first PCR added sample indexes and Illumina adaptors, after which a second PCR increased the library yield. After Ampure bead purification, the TCR product of roughly 650 bp was size-selected on a 2% E-gel SizeSelection system. Library quality was checked on a Bioanalyzer, concentration was measured with Qubit, and libraries were quantified with the Kapa Library Quantification kit before pooling. An Illumina HiSeq 2500 was used to sequence the libraries paired-end at 2 x 150 bp. To increase sequence diversity, about 25-31% phiX was spiked into each library pool. Regarding the original processing steps: Quality-filtered reads were processed with the UMI-based MiGEC pipeline, and over 75% of raw TCR sequences were removed by the MiGEC pipeline during error correction. VDJ genes were aligned to IMGT germline references, and clonotypes were defined by unique CDR3 amino acid sequence plus V-J genes. Clonal expansion, Shannon diversity and CDR3 relatedness were evaluated with VDJtools (CalcPairwiseDistances, ClusterSamples), while phylogenetic trees were built in CLCbio workbench. Using coefficient-of-variation modelling across technical triplicates, the study counted a clone as expanded if it had at least 8 unique UMIs. TCRdb trimmed public reads at Q25 via fastp, called clones via MiXCR and kept in-frame beta chains. For every CDR3 protein sequence, its rows merge into one entry that carries the most common genes and DNA. These V and J calls originate from TCRdb's pipeline instead of the authors' own analysis. The sample table contains about 80,000 distinct CDR3 sequences; only one count was recorded for approximately 6% of them. The ten most abundant clones make up 7.9% of the sample.

Measured from the cysteine to the phenylalanine, the CDR3 is 16 residues long. Solely the CDR3 DNA is kept, with 48 bases framed from the first base. The germline V gene (reference sequence) supplies CDR1 LGHDT and CDR2 YNNKEL. The germline ends are 13 bases apart after V is trimmed by 1 base and J by 1 base. The TCR was taken from a woman aged 55-69 years with multiple sclerosis. Recombination joined TRBV3-1 with TRBJ1-1, and TRBD1 may be the D gene, going by 5 matching bases. Material: PBMCs. The CDR3 is CASSQVTGRKNTEAFF. In nucleotide form, the sequence is TGTGCCAGCAGCCAAGTTACGGGGCGTAAGAACACTGAAGCTTTCTTT. Reference TRBV3-1 and TRBJ1-1 genes cover what lies past the CDR3, so the full variable domain is DTAVSQTPKYLVTQMGNDKSIKCEQNLGHDTMYWYKQDSKKFLKIMFSYNNKELIINETVPNRFSPKSPDKAHLNLHINSLELGDSAVYFCASSQVTGRKNTEAFFGQGTRLTVV.